This TCR beta chain was captured by sequencing in a study of OX40 agonist ivuxolimab in advanced cancers. Study details: Under the entry rules, prior anti-PD-1, anti-PD-L1 or anti-CTLA-4 therapy was allowed, and roughly 41% had some.

The data were produced by immunoSEQ multiplex PCR, yet TCRdb's version contains in-frame clones alone and is incomplete. The sample lists fewer than 65,000 clones, roughly nine tenths occurring once. The CDR3 length is 16 residues. The trim removed 1 base at V and 6 bases at J, leaving 10 bases unmatched. Germline CDR1 is MGHRA and CDR2 is YSYEKL. This clone came up a few times. The source of this sequence is an adult with an advanced solid tumor such as melanoma, head and neck, liver or kidney cancer. The chain has TRBV4-1 and TRBJ2-7; TRBD2 matches at 9 bases. The material sequenced was CD4+ or CD8+ T cells sorted from blood, taken in a trial of the OX40 agonist ivuxolimab. The CDR3 nucleotides read TGCGCCAGCAGCCAAGCACCCGGACTAGCGTTTCGCGAGCAGTACGTC. This encodes CASSQAPGLAFREQYV.